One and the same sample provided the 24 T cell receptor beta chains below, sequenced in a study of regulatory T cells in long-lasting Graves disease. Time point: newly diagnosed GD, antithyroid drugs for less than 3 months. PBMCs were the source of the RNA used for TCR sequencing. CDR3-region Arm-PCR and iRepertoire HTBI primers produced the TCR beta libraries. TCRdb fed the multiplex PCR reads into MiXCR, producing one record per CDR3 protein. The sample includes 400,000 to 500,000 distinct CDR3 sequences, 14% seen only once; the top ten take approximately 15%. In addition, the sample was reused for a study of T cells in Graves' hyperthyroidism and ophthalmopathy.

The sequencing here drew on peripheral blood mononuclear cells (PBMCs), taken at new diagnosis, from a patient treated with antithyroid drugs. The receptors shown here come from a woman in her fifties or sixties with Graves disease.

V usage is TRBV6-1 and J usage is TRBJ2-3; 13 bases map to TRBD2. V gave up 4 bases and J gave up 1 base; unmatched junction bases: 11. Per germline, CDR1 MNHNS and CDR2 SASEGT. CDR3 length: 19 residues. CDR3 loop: CASSARTSGRMGGTDTQYF. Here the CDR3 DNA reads TGTGCCAGCAGTGCCAGGACTAGCGGGAGAATGGGAGGCACAGATACGCAGTATTTT.

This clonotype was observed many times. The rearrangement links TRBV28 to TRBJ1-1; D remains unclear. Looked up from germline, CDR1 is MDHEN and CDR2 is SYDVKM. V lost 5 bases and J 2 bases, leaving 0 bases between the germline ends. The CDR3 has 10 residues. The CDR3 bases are TGTGCCAGCAGTAACACTGAAGCTTTCTTT. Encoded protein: CASSNTEAFF.

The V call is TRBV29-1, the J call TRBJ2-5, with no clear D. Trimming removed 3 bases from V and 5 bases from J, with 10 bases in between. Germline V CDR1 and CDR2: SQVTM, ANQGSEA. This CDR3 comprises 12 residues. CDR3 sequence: CSVEKDGETQYF. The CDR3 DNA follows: TGCAGCGTTGAGAAGGACGGCGAGACCCAGTACTTC.

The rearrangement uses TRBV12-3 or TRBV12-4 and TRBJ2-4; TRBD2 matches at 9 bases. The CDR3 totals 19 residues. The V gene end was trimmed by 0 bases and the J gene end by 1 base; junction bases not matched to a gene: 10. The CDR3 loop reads CASSLAGSGSVGAKNIQYF. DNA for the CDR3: TGTGCCAGCAGTTTAGCGGGTAGCGGGAGCGTGGGGGCCAAAAACATTCAGTACTTC.

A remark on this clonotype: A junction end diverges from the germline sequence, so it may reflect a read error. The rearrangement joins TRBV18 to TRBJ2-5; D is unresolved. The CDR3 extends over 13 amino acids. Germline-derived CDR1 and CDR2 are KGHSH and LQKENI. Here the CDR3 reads CASSPRSQEAQYF. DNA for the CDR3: TGTGCCAGCTCACCCAGGAGCCAAGAGGCCCAGTACTTC.

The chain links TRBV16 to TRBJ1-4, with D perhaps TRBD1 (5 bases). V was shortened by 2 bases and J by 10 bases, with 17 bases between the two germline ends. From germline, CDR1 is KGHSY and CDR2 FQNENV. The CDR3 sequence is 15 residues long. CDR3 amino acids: CASSQQGPGSGKLFF. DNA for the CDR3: TGTGCCAGCAGCCAACAGGGCCCAGGGTCTGGAAAACTGTTTTTT.

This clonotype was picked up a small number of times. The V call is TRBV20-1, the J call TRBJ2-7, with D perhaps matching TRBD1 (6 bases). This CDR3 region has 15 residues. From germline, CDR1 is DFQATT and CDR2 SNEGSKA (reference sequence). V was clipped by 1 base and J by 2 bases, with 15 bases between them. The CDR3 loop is CSARGAGTPTYEQYF. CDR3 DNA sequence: TGCAGTGCTAGAGGGGCCGGGACACCTACCTACGAGCAGTACTTC.

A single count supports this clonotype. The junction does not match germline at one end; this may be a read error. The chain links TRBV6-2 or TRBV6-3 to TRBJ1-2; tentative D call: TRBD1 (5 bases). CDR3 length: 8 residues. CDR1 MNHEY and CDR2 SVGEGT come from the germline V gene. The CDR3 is CATVGGFF. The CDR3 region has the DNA TGTGCCACCGTTGGGGGGTTTTTC.

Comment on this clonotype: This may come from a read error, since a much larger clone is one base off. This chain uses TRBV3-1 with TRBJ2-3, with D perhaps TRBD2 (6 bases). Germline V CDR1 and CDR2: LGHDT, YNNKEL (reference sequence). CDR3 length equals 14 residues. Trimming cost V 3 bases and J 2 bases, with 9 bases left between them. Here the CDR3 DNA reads TGTGCCAGCAGCCAGGCGGGGCTCACAGATACGCAGTATTTT. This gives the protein CASSQAGLTDTQYF.

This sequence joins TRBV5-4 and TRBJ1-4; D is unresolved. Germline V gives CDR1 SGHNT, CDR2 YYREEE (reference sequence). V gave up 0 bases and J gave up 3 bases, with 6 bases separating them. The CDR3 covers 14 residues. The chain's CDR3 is CASSLDSSNEKLFF. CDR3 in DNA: TGTGCCAGCAGCTTGGACAGCTCTAATGAAAAACTGTTTTTT.

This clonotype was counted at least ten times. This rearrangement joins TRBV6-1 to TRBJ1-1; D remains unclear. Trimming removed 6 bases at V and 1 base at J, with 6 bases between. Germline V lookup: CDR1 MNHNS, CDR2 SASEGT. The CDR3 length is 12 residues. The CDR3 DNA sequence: TGTGCCAGCAGGAGACAGAACACTGAAGCTTTCTTT. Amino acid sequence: CASRRQNTEAFF.

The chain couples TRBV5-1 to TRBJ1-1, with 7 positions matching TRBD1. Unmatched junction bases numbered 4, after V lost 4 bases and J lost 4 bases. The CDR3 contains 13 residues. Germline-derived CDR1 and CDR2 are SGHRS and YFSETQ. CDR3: CASSPTGPTEAFF. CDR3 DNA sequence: TGCGCCAGCAGCCCGACAGGGCCCACTGAAGCTTTCTTT.

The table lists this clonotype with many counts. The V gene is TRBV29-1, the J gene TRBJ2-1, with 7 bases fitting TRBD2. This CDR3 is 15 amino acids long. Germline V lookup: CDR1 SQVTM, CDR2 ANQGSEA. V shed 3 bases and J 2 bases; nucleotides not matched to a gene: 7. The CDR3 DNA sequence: TGCAGCGTTGACTCTAGCGGAGACACCTACAATGAGCAGTTCTTC. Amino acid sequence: CSVDSSGDTYNEQFF.

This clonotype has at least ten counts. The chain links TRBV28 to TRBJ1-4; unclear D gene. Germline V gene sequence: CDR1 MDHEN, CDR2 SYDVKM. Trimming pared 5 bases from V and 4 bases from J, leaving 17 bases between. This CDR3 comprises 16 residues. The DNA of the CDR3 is TGTGCCAGCAGTCCCCCCCCTGGGAGGCTTAATGAAAAACTGTTTTTT. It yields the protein CASSPPPGRLNEKLFF.

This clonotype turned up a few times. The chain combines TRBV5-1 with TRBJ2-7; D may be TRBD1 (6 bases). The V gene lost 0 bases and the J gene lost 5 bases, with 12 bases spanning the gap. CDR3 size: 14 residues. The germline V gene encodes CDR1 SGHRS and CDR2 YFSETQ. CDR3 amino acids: CASSLVQGVHEQYF. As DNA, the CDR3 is TGCGCCAGCAGCTTGGTACAGGGCGTCCACGAGCAGTACTTC.

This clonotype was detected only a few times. CDR3 in amino acids: CASSPRRGGGWTDTQYF. Here the CDR3 DNA reads TGTGCCAGCAGCCCAAGACGAGGGGGAGGTTGGACAGATACGCAGTATTTT. V is TRBV9 and J is TRBJ2-3; the D gene could be TRBD1 or TRBD2 (6 bases each). Germline-derived CDR1 and CDR2 are SGDLS and YYNGEE. The CDR3 loop spans 17 amino acids. Trimming removed 4 bases from V and 3 bases from J, with 21 bases in between.

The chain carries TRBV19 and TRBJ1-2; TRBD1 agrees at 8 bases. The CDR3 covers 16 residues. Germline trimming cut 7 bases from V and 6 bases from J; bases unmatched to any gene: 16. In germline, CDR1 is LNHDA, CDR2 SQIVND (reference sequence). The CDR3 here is CASIGISGQEMNGYTF. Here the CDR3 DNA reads TGTGCCAGTATTGGAATTTCGGGACAGGAAATGAATGGCTACACCTTC.

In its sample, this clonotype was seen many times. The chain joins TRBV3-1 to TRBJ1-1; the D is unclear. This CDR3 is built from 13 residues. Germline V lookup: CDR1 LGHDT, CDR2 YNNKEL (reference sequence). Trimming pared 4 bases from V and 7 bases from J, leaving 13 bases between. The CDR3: CASSREEGDEAFF. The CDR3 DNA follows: TGTGCCAGCAGCCGGGAGGAAGGAGATGAAGCTTTCTTT.

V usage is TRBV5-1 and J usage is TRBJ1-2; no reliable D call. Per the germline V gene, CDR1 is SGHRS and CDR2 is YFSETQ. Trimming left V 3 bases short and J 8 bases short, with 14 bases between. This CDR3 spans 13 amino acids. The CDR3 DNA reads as TGCGCCAGCAGCTCAACCCAGTCGGGAGGCTACACCTTC. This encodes CASSSTQSGGYTF.

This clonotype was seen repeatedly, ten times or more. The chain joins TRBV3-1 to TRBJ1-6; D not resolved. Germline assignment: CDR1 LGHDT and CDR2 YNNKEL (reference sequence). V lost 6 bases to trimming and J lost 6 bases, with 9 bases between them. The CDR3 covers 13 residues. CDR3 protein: CASRTRGNSPLHF. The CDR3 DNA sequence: TGTGCCAGCAGGACTCGGGGTAATTCACCCCTCCACTTT.

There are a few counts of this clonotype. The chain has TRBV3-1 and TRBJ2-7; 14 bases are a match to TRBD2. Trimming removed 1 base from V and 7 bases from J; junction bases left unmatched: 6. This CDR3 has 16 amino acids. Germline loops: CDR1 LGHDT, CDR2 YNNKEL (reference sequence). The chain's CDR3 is CASSQGTSGRTGEQYF. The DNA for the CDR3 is TGTGCCAGCAGCCAAGGGACTAGCGGGAGGACGGGGGAGCAGTACTTC.

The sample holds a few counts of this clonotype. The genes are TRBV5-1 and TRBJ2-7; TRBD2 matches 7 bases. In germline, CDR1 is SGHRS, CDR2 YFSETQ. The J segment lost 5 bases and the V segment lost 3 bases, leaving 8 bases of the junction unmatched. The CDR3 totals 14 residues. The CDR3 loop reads CASSSTSGRNEQYF. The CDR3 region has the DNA TGCGCCAGCAGCTCAACTTCCGGGAGGAACGAGCAGTACTTC.

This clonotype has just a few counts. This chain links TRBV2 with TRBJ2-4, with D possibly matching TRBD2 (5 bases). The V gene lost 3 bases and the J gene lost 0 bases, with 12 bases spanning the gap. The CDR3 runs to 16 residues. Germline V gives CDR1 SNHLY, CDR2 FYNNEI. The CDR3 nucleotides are TGTGCCAGCAGTGATGAGGCGGGCTTAGCCAAAAACATTCAGTACTTC. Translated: CASSDEAGLAKNIQYF.

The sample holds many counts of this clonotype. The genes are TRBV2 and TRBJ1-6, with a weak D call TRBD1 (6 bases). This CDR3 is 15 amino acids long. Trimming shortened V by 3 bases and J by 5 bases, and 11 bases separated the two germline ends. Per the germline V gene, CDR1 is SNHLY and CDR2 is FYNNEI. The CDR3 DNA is TGTGCCAGCAGTGACACAGGGTCTCATAATTCACCCCTCCACTTT. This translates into CASSDTGSHNSPLHF.